One and the same sample provided the 12 T cell receptor beta chains below, sequenced in a study of blood T cell repertoires in COVID-19. TCRdb's copy holds only in-frame clones and misses some; the assay was immunoSEQ multiplex PCR. The profile shows just over 300,000 clones, 87% of them singletons. Sequences were obtained from peripheral blood. Source of these receptors: a man between 18 and 35 years old with active or convalescent COVID-19.

This chain links TRBV6-5 with TRBJ2-1, with 7 bases fitting TRBD2. The CDR3 is 15 amino acids. V lost 2 bases to trimming and J lost 2 bases; unmatched junction nucleotides: 3. The germline V gene encodes CDR1 MNHEY and CDR2 SVGAGI. The CDR3 DNA reads TGTGCCAGCAGTTACGTTGCGGGGGCCTACAATGAGCAGTTCTTC. Encoded protein: CASSYVAGAYNEQFF.

The chain combines TRBV27 with TRBJ1-2; 7 nucleotides agree with TRBD1. Germline-derived CDR1 and CDR2 are MNHEY and SMNVEV (reference sequence). The CDR3 has 16 amino acids. Unmatched junction bases numbered 11, after V lost 5 bases and J lost 2 bases. The CDR3 here is CASSPIDIQGNYGYTF. In DNA, the CDR3 is TGTGCCAGCAGTCCGATCGATATACAGGGGAACTATGGCTACACCTTC.

The chain employs TRBV5-1 and TRBJ2-5; 14 positions agree with TRBD2. J lost 2 bases, V lost 5 bases, and 8 bases had no gene match. The V gene's germline CDR1 is SGHRS and CDR2 YFSETQ. The CDR3 runs 17 residues. CDR3 nucleotide sequence: TGCGCCAGCAGTCCTGGGACTAGCGGGGGTATACAAGAGACCCAGTACTTC. Translating it yields CASSPGTSGGIQETQYF.

The gene calls are TRBV15 and TRBJ1-1; no reliable D call. V lost 0 bases and J 5 bases, leaving 10 bases between the germline ends. CDR1 is LNHNV and CDR2 is YYDKDF in the germline V gene (reference sequence). The CDR3 sequence is 14 residues long. CDR3 amino acids: CATSREDGLTEAFF. The CDR3 DNA sequence: TGTGCCACCAGCAGAGAAGATGGACTAACTGAAGCTTTCTTT. The full variable domain, with the rest looked up from reference TRBV15 and TRBJ1-1, is DAMVIQNPRYQVTQFGKPVTLSCSQTLNHNVMYWYQQKSSQAPKLLFHYYDKDFNNEADTPDNFQSRRPNTSFCFLDIRSPGLGDTAMYLCATSREDGLTEAFFGQGTRLTVV.

The chain links TRBV7-2 to TRBJ2-3; D gene ambiguous. The CDR3 contains 12 residues. CDR1 SGHTA and CDR2 FQGNSA come from the germline V gene. V was shortened by 6 bases and J by 1 base, with 5 bases between the two germline ends. The DNA of the CDR3 is TGTGCCAGCAGGTGGCGCACAGATACGCAGTATTTT. Its translation is CASRWRTDTQYF.

The rearrangement uses TRBV4-3 and TRBJ1-5, with TRBD1 identical over 9 bases. CDR3 size: 15 residues. With 5 bases clipped from V and 2 bases from J, the junction kept 4 bases outside the gene matches. Germline assignment: CDR1 LGHNA and CDR2 YSLEER. The CDR3 protein is CASSARQGGNQPQHF. The CDR3 coding sequence is TGCGCCAGCAGCGCCCGACAGGGGGGCAATCAGCCCCAGCATTTT.

The chain recombines TRBV9 with TRBJ2-1, with 8 bases that match TRBD1. The V segment lost 4 bases and the J segment 2 bases; nucleotides outside the gene matches: 5. The CDR3 extends over 15 amino acids. Germline CDR1 reads SGDLS; CDR2 reads YYNGEE. Here the CDR3 reads CASSTDRGTYNEQFF. The CDR3 DNA reads TGTGCCAGCAGCACAGACAGGGGCACCTACAATGAGCAGTTCTTC.

This chain joins TRBV6-5 and TRBJ2-2; D not resolved. Germline loops: CDR1 MNHEY, CDR2 SVGAGI. Trimming cost V 5 bases and J 0 bases, with 10 bases left between them. The CDR3 is made up of 15 amino acids. CDR3 in DNA: TGTGCCAGCAGTCGACACGAAACGAACACCGGGGAGCTGTTTTTT. Protein sequence: CASSRHETNTGELFF.

V and J are TRBV7-3 and TRBJ2-1; D is uncertain. Trimming pared 3 bases from V and 2 bases from J, leaving 11 bases between. CDR3 length: 15 residues. CDR1 is SGHTA, CDR2 FQGTGA, per germline. CDR3: CASSLIERPYNEQFF. The CDR3 DNA reads as TGTGCCAGCAGCTTGATCGAGCGACCCTACAATGAGCAGTTCTTC.

Only a few counts were recorded for this clone. The same CDR3 is also encoded by other DNA sequences in this sample. The CDR3 DNA reads as TGTGCCAGCAGCTTGGGACAGGGAGAGACCCAGTACTTC. Translated, it gives CASSLGQGETQYF. This chain uses TRBV7-8 with TRBJ2-5; 9 positions match TRBD1. V was clipped by 3 bases and J by 4 bases; unmatched bases: 0. CDR3 length equals 13 residues. In germline, CDR1 is SGHVS, CDR2 FQNEAQ. Full variable domain (outside the CDR3, taken from reference TRBV7-8 and TRBJ2-5): GAGVSQSPRYKVAKRGQDVALRCDPISGHVSLFWYQQALGQGPEFLTYFQNEAQLDKSGLPSDRFFAERPEGSVSTLKIQRTQQEDSAVYLCASSLGQGETQYFGPGTRLLVL.

This clone was observed once. The gene calls are TRBV5-1 and TRBJ1-2; TRBD1 might be the D (6 bases). CDR3 length: 16 amino acids. Germline-derived CDR1 and CDR2 are SGHRS and YFSETQ. Trimming shortened V by 0 bases and J by 4 bases, and 16 bases separated the two germline ends. The CDR3 bases are TGCGCCAGCAGCTTGGGGGCGTCGACAGGAGGCTATGGCTACACCTTC. It is translated as CASSLGASTGGYGYTF. Looking up the rest from reference TRBV5-1 and TRBJ1-2 gives the full variable domain: KAGVTQTPRYLIKTRGQQVTLSCSPISGHRSVSWYQQTPGQGLQFLFEYFSETQRNKGNFPGRFSGRQFSNSRSEMNVSTLELGDSALYLCASSLGASTGGYGYTFGSGTRLTVV.

The CDR3 region is CASSFLETAPYEQYF. The CDR3 bases are TGTGCCAGCAGCTTCCTAGAGACGGCTCCCTACGAGCAGTACTTC. The genes are TRBV11-3 and TRBJ2-7, with unresolved D. The CDR3 is made up of 15 amino acids. The ends were cut back, 3 bases at V and 2 bases at J, with 14 bases in the middle. Germline V CDR1 and CDR2: SGHNT, YENEEA.